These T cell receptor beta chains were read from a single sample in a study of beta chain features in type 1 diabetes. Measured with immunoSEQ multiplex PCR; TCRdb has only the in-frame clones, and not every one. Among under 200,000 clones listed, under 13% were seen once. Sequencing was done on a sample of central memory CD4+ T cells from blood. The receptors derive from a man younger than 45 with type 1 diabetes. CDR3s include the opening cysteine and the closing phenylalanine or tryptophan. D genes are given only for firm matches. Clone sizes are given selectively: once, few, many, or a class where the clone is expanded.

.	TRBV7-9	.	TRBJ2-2	CASSYSGVKAGELFF	TGTGCCAGCAGCTACTCAGGGGTCAAAGCCGGGGAGCTGTTTTTT
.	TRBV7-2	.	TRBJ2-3	CASSVVSADTQYF	TGTGCCAGCAGCGTAGTATCCGCAGATACGCAGTATTTT
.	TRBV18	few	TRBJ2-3	CASSPQDSWADTQYF	TGTGCCAGCTCACCACAGGACTCCTGGGCGGATACGCAGTATTTT
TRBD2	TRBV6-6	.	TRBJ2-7	CASRPGTSGYYEQYF	TGTGCCAGCAGACCAGGGACTAGCGGATACTACGAGCAGTACTTC
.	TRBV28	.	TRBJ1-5	CANGGEGNQPQHF	TGTGCCAACGGTGGGGAGGGTAACCAGCCCCAGCATTTT
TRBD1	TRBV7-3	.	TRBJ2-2	CASSSRQGGTGELFF	TGTGCCAGCAGCTCTCGACAGGGGGGGACCGGGGAGCTGTTTTTT
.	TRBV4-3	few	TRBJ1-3	CASSPSGHNSGNTIYF	TGCGCCAGCAGCCCCTCGGGACACAACTCTGGAAACACCATATATTTT
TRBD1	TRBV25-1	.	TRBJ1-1	CASSDRTKTGGLEAFF	TGTGCCAGCAGTGATCGAACTAAGACAGGGGGCCTGGAAGCTTTCTTT
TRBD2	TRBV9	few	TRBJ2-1	CASSDSGGSDSYNEQFF	TGTGCCAGCAGCGATAGTGGCGGGAGTGACTCCTACAATGAGCAGTTCTTC
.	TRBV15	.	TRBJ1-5	CATSSKAGLGQPQHF	TGTGCCACCAGCAGCAAAGCGGGGCTCGGGCAGCCCCAGCATTTT
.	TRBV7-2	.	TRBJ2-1	CASSLWENEQFF	TGTGCCAGCAGCTTATGGGAGAATGAGCAGTTCTTC
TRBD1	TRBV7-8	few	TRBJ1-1	CASSSFPNRGMAEAFF	TGTGCCAGCAGCTCGTTCCCGAACAGGGGGATGGCTGAAGCTTTCTTT
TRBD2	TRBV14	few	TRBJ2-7	CASSRPGLQQYF	TGTGCCAGCAGCCGTCCGGGACTACAGCAGTACTTC
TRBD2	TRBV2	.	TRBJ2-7	CASIRIAGVNYEQYF	TGTGCCAGCATTAGGATAGCGGGAGTGAACTACGAGCAGTACTTC
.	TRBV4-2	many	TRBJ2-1	CASSQERRDEQFF	TGTGCCAGCAGCCAAGAACGGCGGGATGAGCAGTTCTTC
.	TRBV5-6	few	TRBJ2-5	CASRDADQETQYF	TGTGCCAGCAGAGATGCAGACCAAGAGACCCAGTACTTC
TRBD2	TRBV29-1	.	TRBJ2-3	CSGAGGSGADTQYF	TGCAGCGGTGCAGGCGGGAGTGGAGCAGATACGCAGTATTTT
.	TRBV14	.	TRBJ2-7	CASSPQGHYEQYF	TGTGCCAGCAGCCCCCAGGGGCACTACGAGCAGTACTTC
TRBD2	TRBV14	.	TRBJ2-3	CASSQFPAGGPTDTQYF	TGTGCCAGCAGCCAATTTCCAGCGGGAGGGCCCACAGATACGCAGTATTTT
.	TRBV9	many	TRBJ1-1	CASSVSALVNTEAFF	TGTGCCAGCAGCGTATCCGCGCTCGTGAACACTGAAGCTTTCTTT
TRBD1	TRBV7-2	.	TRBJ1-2	CASKQGQGAFGYTF	TGTGCCAGCAAGCAGGGACAGGGGGCCTTTGGCTACACCTTC
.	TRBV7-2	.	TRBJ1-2	CASSLAQEGAGYGYTF	TGTGCCAGCAGCTTAGCTCAGGAGGGCGCTGGCTATGGCTACACCTTC
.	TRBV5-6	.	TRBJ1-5	CASSLGGSTEHF	TGTGCCAGCAGCTTAGGCGGCTCGACGGAGCATTTT
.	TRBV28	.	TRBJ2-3	CASLVRDTDTQYF	TGTGCCAGCCTCGTGAGGGACACAGATACGCAGTATTTT
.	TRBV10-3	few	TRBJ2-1	CAISSSGEGNEQFF	TGTGCCATCAGCTCCTCGGGGGAAGGAAATGAGCAGTTCTTC
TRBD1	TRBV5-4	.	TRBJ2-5	CASSWATGGSGTQYF	TGTGCCAGCAGCTGGGCGACAGGGGGATCGGGGACCCAGTACTTC
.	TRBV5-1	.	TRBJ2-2	CASSLTETNTGELFF	TGCGCCAGCAGCTTGACCGAGACGAACACCGGGGAGCTGTTTTTT
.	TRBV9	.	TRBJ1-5	CASSVTGSLNQPQHF	TGTGCCAGCAGCGTGACCGGGTCCCTTAATCAGCCCCAGCATTTT
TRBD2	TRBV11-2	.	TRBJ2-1	CASSLIAGAYNEQFF	TGTGCCAGCAGCCTAATAGCGGGGGCCTACAATGAGCAGTTCTTC
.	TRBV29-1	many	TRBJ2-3	CSVEHGFGDTQYF	TGCAGCGTGGAACACGGGTTCGGGGATACGCAGTATTTT
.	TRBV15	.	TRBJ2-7	CATSKYGGVSSYEQYF	TGTGCCACCAGCAAATATGGGGGCGTGAGCTCCTACGAGCAGTACTTC
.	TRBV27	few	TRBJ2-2	CASSFGGARDTGELFF	TGTGCCAGCAGTTTTGGGGGGGCGCGGGACACCGGGGAGCTGTTTTTT
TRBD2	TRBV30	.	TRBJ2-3	CAWSVLQRETRTALTDTQYF	TGTGCCTGGAGTGTACTTCAGCGGGAAACGAGGACCGCTCTCACAGATACGCAGTATTTT
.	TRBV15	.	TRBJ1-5	CATSRDVGGGQPQHF	TGTGCCACCAGCAGAGATGTGGGGGGAGGTCAGCCCCAGCATTTT
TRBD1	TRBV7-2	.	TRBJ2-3	CASSWTGPTDTQYF	TGTGCCAGCAGCTGGACAGGGCCCACAGATACGCAGTATTTT
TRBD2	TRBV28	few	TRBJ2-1	CASSLTASGRANEQFF	TGTGCCAGCAGTTTAACGGCTAGCGGGAGGGCCAATGAGCAGTTCTTC
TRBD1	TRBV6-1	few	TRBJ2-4	CASSLQGFDIQYF	TGTGCCAGCAGCTTACAGGGGTTTGACATTCAGTACTTC
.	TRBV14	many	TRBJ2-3	CASSHTRLQGPDTQYF	TGTGCCAGCAGCCACACTAGACTACAGGGACCAGATACGCAGTATTTT
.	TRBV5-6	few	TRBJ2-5	CASSSIPEGETQYF	TGTGCCAGCAGTTCAATCCCCGAGGGAGAGACCCAGTACTTC
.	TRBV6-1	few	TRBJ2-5	CASSEDRNGQETQYF	TGTGCCAGCAGTGAAGACAGGAATGGACAGGAGACCCAGTACTTC
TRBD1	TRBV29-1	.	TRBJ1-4	CSVEAGGDEKLFF	TGCAGCGTTGAAGCAGGGGGCGATGAAAAACTGTTTTTT
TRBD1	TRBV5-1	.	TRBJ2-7	CASGQGYEQYF	TGCGCCAGCGGACAGGGCTACGAGCAGTACTTC
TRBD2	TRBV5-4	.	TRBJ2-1	CASSQRMTSGGLKQFF	TGCGCCAGCAGCCAGAGGATGACAAGCGGGGGTCTGAAGCAGTTCTTC
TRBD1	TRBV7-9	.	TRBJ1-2	CASSHLTGNDGYTF	TGTGCCAGCAGTCACCTGACAGGGAATGACGGCTACACCTTC
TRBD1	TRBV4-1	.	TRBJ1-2	CASSQDWGQGVKNLGYTF	TGCGCCAGCAGCCAAGATTGGGGACAGGGCGTAAAGAATTTAGGCTACACCTTC
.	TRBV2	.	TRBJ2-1	CASSEAYEQFF	TGTGCCAGCAGTGAAGCCTATGAGCAGTTCTTC
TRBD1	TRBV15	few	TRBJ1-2	CATSRDYGQENYGYTF	TGTGCCACCAGCAGAGATTACGGACAGGAGAACTATGGCTACACCTTC
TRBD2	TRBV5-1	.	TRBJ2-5	CASSLGGTSGSVQETQYF	TGCGCCAGCAGCTTGGGAGGGACTAGCGGGAGCGTCCAAGAGACCCAGTACTTC
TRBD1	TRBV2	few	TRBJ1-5	CASRGQSSNQPQHF	TGTGCCAGCAGGGGACAGAGCAGCAATCAGCCCCAGCATTTT
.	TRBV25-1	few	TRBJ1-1	CASSDIWGVPTSF	TGTGCCAGCAGTGATATATGGGGAGTCCCCACCTCCTTT
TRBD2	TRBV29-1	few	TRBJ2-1	CSAVSGISYNEQFF	TGCAGCGCGGTGAGCGGGATTTCCTACAATGAGCAGTTCTTC
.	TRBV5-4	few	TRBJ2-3	CASSLELSTDTQYF	TGTGCCAGCAGCTTGGAGCTGAGCACAGATACGCAGTATTTT
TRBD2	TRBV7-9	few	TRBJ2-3	CASGAQRGVSTDTQYF	TGTGCCAGCGGGGCCCAGCGGGGGGTGAGCACAGATACGCAGTATTTT